The source of this T cell receptor (beta chain) is a study of blood T cell repertoires in COVID-19. Clones were sequenced by immunoSEQ multiplex PCR, and TCRdb holds only the in-frame ones, with some missing. The table shows 200,000 or so clones, with roughly 80% occurring only once. CDR1 and CDR2 from the germline V gene are SGDLS and YYNGEE. V was pared by 4 bases and J by 3 bases, with 21 bases between. CDR3 length: 17 amino acids. Sequenced material: peripheral blood. The J gene is TRBJ2-3, the V gene TRBV9; a weak D match, TRBD2 (5 bases). This receptor was taken from a woman in her 30s with acute or convalescent COVID-19. CDR3 in amino acids: CASSPRSPAGMTDTQYF. The CDR3 DNA follows: TGTGCCAGCAGCCCCAGAAGCCCAGCCGGGATGACAGATACGCAGTATTTT.